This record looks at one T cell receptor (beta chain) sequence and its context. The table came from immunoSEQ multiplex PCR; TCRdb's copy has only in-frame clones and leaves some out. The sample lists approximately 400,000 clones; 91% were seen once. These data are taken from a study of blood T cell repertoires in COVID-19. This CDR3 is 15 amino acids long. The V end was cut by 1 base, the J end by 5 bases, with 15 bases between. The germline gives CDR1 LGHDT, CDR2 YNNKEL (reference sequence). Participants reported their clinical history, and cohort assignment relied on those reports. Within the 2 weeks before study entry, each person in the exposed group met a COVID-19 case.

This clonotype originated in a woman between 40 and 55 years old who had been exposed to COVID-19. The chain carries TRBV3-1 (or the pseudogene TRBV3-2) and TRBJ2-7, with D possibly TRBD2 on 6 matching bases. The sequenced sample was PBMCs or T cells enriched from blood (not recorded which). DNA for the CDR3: TGTGCCAGCAGCCAAGTGCGGGACCCTTGGGACGAGCAGTACTTC. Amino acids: CASSQVRDPWDEQYF.